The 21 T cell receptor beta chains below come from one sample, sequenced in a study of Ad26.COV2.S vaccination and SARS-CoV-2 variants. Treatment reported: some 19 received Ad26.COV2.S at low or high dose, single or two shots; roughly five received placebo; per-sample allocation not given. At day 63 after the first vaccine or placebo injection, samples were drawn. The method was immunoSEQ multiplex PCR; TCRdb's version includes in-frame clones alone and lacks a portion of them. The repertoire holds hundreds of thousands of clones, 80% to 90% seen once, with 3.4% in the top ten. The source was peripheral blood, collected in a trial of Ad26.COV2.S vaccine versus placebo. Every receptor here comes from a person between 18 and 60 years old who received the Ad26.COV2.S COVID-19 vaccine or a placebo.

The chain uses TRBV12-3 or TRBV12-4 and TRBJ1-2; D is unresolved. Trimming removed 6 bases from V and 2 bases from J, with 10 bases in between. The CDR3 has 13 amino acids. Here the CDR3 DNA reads TGTGCCAGCAGGGCGACTGGGAACTATGGCTACACCTTC. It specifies CASRATGNYGYTF.

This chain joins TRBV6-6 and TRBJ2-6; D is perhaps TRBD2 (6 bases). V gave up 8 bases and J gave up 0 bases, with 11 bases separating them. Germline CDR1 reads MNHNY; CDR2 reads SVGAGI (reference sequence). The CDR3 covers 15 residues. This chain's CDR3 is CASSHGGSGANVLTF. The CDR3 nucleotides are TGTGCCAGCTCCCACGGGGGCTCTGGGGCCAACGTCCTGACTTTC.

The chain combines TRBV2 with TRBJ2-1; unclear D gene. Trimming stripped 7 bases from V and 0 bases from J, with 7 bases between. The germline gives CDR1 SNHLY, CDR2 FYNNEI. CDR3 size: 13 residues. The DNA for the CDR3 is TGTGCCAGCACCGAAGTCTCCTACAATGAGCAGTTCTTC. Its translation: CASTEVSYNEQFF.

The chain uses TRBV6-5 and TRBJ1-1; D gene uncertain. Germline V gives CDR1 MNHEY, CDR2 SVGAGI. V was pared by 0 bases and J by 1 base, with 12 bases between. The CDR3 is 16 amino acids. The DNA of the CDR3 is TGTGCCAGCAGTTACTCGGTGGGGTTTCAGAACACTGAAGCTTTCTTT. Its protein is CASSYSVGFQNTEAFF.

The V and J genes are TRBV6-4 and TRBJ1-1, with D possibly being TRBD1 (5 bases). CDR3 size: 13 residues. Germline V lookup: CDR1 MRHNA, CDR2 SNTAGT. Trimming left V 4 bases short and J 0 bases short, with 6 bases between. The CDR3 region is CASSATVNTEAFF. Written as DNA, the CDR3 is TGTGCCAGCAGTGCGACAGTGAACACTGAAGCTTTCTTT.

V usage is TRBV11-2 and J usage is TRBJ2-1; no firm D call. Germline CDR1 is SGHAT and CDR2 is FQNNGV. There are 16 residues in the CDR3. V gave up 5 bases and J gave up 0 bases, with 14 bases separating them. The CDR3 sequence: CASSRFGFSSYNEQFF. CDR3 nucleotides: TGTGCCAGCAGCCGCTTCGGGTTCAGCTCCTACAATGAGCAGTTCTTC.

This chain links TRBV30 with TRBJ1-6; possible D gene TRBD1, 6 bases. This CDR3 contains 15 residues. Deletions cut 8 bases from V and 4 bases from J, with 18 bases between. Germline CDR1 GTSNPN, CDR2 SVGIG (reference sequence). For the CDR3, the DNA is TGTGCCGAACAGGGCGGGGGCTATTATAATTCACCCCTCCACTTT. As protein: CAEQGGGYYNSPLHF.

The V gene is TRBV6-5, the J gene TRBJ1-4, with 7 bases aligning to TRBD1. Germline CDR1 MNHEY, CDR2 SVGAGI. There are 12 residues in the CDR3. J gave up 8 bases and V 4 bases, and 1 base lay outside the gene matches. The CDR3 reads CASSLDREKLFF. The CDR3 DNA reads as TGTGCCAGCAGTTTGGACAGGGAAAAACTGTTTTTT.

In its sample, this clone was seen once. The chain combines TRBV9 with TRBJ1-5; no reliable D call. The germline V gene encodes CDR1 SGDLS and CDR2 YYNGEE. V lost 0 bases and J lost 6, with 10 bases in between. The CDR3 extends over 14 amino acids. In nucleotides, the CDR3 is TGTGCCAGCAGCGTAGGGGATGTCGGTCAGCCCCAGCATTTT. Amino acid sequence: CASSVGDVGQPQHF.

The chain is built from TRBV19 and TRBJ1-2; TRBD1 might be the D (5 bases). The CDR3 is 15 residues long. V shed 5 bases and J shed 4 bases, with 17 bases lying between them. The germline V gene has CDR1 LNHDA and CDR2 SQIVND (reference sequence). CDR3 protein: CASSFGERGGYGYTF. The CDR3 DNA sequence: TGTGCCAGTAGTTTCGGGGAAAGGGGAGGCTATGGCTACACCTTC.

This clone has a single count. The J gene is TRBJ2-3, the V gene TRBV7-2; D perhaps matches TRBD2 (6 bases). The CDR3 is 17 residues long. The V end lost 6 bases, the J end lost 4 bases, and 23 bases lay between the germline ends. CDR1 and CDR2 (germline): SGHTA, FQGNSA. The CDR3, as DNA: TGTGCCAGCAGTAAAGAAGCCAGGCGGGGTATAGCAGATACGCAGTATTTT. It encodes CASSKEARRGIADTQYF.

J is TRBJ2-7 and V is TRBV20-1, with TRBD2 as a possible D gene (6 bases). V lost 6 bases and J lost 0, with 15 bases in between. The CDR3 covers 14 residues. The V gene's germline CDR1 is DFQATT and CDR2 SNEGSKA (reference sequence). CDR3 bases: TGCAGTGCCAGTATTCTAGCGTACTCCTACGAGCAGTACTTC. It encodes CSASILAYSYEQYF.

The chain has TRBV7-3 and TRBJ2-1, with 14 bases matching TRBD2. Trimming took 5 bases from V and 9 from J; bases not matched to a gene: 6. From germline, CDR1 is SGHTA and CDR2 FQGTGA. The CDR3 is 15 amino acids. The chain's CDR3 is CASSPTSGGATEQFF. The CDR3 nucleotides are TGTGCCAGCAGCCCGACTAGCGGGGGGGCCACTGAGCAGTTCTTC.

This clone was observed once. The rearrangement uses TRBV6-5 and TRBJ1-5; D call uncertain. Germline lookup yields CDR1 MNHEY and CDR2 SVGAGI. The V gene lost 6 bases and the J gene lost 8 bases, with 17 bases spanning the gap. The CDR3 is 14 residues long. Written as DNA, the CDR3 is TGTGCCAGCAGCCAACAAGGCTTCGGTAAGCCCCAGCATTTT. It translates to CASSQQGFGKPQHF.

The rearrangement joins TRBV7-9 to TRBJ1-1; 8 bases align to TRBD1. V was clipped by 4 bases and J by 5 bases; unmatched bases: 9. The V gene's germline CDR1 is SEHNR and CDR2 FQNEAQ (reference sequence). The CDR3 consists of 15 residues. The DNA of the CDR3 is TGTGCCAGCAGCTCGCCCGGGACAGGATGGACTGAAGCTTTCTTT. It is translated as CASSSPGTGWTEAFF.

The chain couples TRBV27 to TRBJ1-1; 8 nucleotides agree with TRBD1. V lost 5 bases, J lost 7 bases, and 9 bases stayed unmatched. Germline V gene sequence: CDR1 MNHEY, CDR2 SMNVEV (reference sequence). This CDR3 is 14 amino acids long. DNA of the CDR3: TGTGCCAGCAGTGTGGACAGGGCTGGGGTTGAAGCTTTCTTT. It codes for CASSVDRAGVEAFF.

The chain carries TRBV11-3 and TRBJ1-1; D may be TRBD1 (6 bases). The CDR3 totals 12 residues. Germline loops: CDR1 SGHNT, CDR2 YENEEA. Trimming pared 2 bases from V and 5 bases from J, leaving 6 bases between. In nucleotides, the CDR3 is TGTGCCAGCAGCTTAAGGGGGACTGAAGCTTTCTTT. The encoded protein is CASSLRGTEAFF.

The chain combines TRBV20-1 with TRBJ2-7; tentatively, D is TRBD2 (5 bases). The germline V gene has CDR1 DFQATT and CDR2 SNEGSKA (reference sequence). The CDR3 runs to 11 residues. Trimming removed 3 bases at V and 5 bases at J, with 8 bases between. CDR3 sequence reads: CSARSGNEQYF. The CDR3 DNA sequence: TGCAGTGCTAGGTCCGGGAACGAGCAGTACTTC.

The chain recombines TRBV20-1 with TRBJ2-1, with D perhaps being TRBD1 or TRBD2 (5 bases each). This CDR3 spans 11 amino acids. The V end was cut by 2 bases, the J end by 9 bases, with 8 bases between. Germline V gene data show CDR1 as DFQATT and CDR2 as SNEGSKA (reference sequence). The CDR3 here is CSARRDGEQFF. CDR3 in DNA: TGCAGTGCTAGAAGGGACGGTGAGCAGTTCTTC.

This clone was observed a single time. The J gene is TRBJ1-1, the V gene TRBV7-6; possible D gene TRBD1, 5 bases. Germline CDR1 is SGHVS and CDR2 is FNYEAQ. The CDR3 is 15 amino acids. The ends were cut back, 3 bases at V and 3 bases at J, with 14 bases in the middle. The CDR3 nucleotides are TGTGCCAGCAGCTTGTCCCCCACGGGGGACACTGAAGCTTTCTTT. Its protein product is CASSLSPTGDTEAFF.

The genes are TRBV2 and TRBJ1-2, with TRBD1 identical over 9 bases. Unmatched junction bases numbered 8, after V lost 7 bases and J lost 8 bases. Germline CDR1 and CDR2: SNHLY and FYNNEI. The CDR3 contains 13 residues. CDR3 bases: TGTGCCAGCAATGCCGGGACAGGGATCGGCTACACCTTC. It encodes CASNAGTGIGYTF.